A single sample gave rise to the 8 T cell receptor beta chains below, sequenced in a study of T cells in Graves' hyperthyroidism and ophthalmopathy. The source material, RNA transcripts, was used to amplify TCR beta CDR3 regions. TCR CDR3 underwent first-round RT-PCR with the HTBI primer set. Each CDR3 protein gets one entry after TCRdb re-called the multiplex PCR reads with MiXCR. Here the sample spans over 300,000 distinct CDR3 sequences, roughly 13% being singletons. Input material: blood. Receptors originate from a woman in her sixties with Graves' hyperthyroidism.

This clonotype occurred many times. The chain recombines TRBV7-9 with TRBJ1-2; 11 bases align to TRBD1. Germline loops: CDR1 SEHNR, CDR2 FQNEAQ (reference sequence). This CDR3 contains 14 residues. V was pared by 1 base and J by 6 bases, with 1 base of the junction left unmatched. This CDR3 is CASSLGTGGHGYTF. The CDR3 DNA is TGTGCCAGCAGCTTAGGGACAGGGGGCCATGGCTACACCTTC.

The chain links TRBV10-3 to TRBJ2-7, with D possibly TRBD2 on 5 matching bases. CDR3 size: 14 residues. Germline V gives CDR1 ENHRY, CDR2 SYGVKD. Trimming shortened V by 3 bases and J by 2 bases, and 11 bases separated the two germline ends. The CDR3 reads CAISEGGFTYEQYF. CDR3 nucleotide sequence: TGTGCCATCAGTGAAGGCGGGTTTACCTACGAGCAGTACTTC.

This clonotype showed up many times. The genes are TRBV18 and TRBJ2-7; 10 bases match TRBD2. Germline trimming cut 5 bases from V and 3 bases from J; bases unmatched to any gene: 7. CDR1 is KGHSH, CDR2 LQKENI, per germline. The CDR3 is 15 amino acids. This chain's CDR3 is CASSERLAGFYEQYF. The CDR3, as DNA: TGTGCCAGCTCAGAAAGACTAGCGGGCTTCTACGAGCAGTACTTC.

This clonotype was recorded many times. This chain uses TRBV27 with TRBJ2-7; D gene uncertain. CDR3 size: 13 residues. The germline V and J ends were trimmed by 6 bases and 2 bases, with 11 bases remaining between them. Germline assignment: CDR1 MNHEY and CDR2 SMNVEV (reference sequence). CDR3 bases: TGTGCCAGCAGGCGGACGGGCCCCTACGAGCAGTACTTC. Protein sequence: CASRRTGPYEQYF.

Ten or more counts support this clonotype. This sequence joins TRBV7-8 and TRBJ1-4; D not resolved. The V and J ends lost 5 bases and 7 bases respectively, with 17 bases between them. The CDR3 covers 15 residues. Germline V CDR1 and CDR2: SGHVS, FQNEAQ. This chain's CDR3 is CASSLGIQPGEKLFF. Here the CDR3 DNA reads TGTGCCAGCAGCCTAGGAATCCAACCGGGTGAAAAACTGTTTTTT.

This clonotype appeared a few times. J is TRBJ2-3 and V is TRBV9, with D perhaps matching TRBD2 (6 bases). Germline CDR1 SGDLS, CDR2 YYNGEE. V lost 0 bases and J lost 8, with 13 bases in between. The CDR3 loop spans 14 amino acids. As DNA, the CDR3 is TGTGCCAGCAGCGTAGCAGGGAAGGAGGGTACGCAGTATTTT. Its translation: CASSVAGKEGTQYF. The full variable domain, completed using reference TRBV9 and TRBJ2-3, is DSGVTQTPKHLITATGQRVTLRCSPRSGDLSVYWYQQSLDQGLQFLIQYYNGEERAKGNILERFSAQQFPDLHSELNLSSLELGDSALYFCASSVAGKEGTQYFGPGTRLTVL.

This clonotype was detected many times. The chain recombines TRBV2 with TRBJ2-3, with D possibly TRBD1 on 6 matching bases. The CDR3 length is 14 residues. Trimming removed 6 bases from V and 2 bases from J, with 12 bases in between. CDR1 is SNHLY, CDR2 FYNNEI, per germline. This CDR3 reads CASRWDTYTDTQYF. CDR3 in DNA: TGTGCCAGCAGGTGGGACACTTACACAGATACGCAGTATTTT.

As regards this clonotype: One end of the junction does not line up with germline, which may come from a read error. V usage is TRBV28 and J usage is TRBJ1-4; D remains ambiguous. Germline values: CDR1 MDHEN, CDR2 SYDVKM. CDR3 length: 15 amino acids. The CDR3 is CASSGPTATNEKLSF. DNA for the CDR3: TGTGCCAGCAGTGGCCCCACAGCAACTAATGAAAAACTGTCCTTT. The full variable domain, with the rest looked up from reference TRBV28 and TRBJ1-4, is DVKVTQSSRYLVKRTGEKVFLECVQDMDHENMFWYRQDPGLGLRLIYFSYDVKMKEKGDIPEGYSVSREKKERFSLILESASTNQTSMYLCASSGPTATNEKLSFGSGTQLSVL.